These 25 T cell receptor beta chains share one sample of origin, sequenced in a study of T cells in Graves' hyperthyroidism and ophthalmopathy (dated by TCRdb to 2018 to 2020). Libraries came from multiplex PCR. The listed sequencing device is Illumina HiSeq 2000. The TCR beta CDR3 regions were amplified from the RNA transcripts. For the first round of RT-PCR on the TCR CDR3, the HTBI primer set was used together with the Qiagen OneStep RT-PCR kit. The raw public reads went through TCRdb reprocessing: fastp at Q25, MiXCR clone calling, in-frame beta chains kept. When rows share a CDR3 protein, they turn into one entry using the most common DNA and genes. The sample includes 390,000 or so distinct CDR3 sequences, with roughly 14% observed a single time. The ten largest make up roughly an eighth of the sample. The sequencing sample was made of blood. These TCRs come from a man aged 18 to 35 with Graves' ophthalmopathy.

This clonotype was seen a handful of times. The chain has TRBV6-5 and TRBJ2-2; D is unclear. In germline, CDR1 is MNHEY, CDR2 SVGAGI. The CDR3 totals 12 residues. The V end was cut by 2 bases, the J end by 7 bases, with 5 bases between. The CDR3 DNA is TGTGCCAGCAGTTACAAGGGCGGGGAGCTGTTTTTT. Translating gives CASSYKGGELFF.

The V call is TRBV15, the J call TRBJ2-1; no firm D call. This CDR3 contains 14 residues. Deletions cut 1 base from V and 5 bases from J, with 9 bases between. Germline lookup yields CDR1 LNHNV and CDR2 YYDKDF (reference sequence). This CDR3 is CATSRGLVDNEQFF. In DNA form, the CDR3 reads TGTGCCACCAGCAGAGGGCTTGTAGACAATGAGCAGTTCTTC.

This clonotype came up many times. CDR3 sequence reads: CASSRTSGSRTQYF. The CDR3 bases are TGTGCCAGCAGCCGGACTAGCGGGAGCAGGACCCAGTACTTC. This chain connects TRBV7-2 to TRBJ2-5, with 13 bases lining up with TRBD2. CDR3 length equals 14 residues. V gave up 5 bases and J gave up 7 bases; unmatched junction bases: 4. CDR1 is SGHTA, CDR2 FQGNSA, per germline.

There are many counts of this clonotype. The genes are TRBV6-1 and TRBJ2-7, with D tentatively TRBD1 (6 bases). The CDR3 is made up of 13 amino acids. Germline V gives CDR1 MNHNS, CDR2 SASEGT. The V gene lost 7 bases and the J gene lost 0 bases, with 10 bases spanning the gap. The CDR3 coding sequence is TGTGCCAGCACCGGACAGACCTCCTACGAGCAGTACTTC. Its translation: CASTGQTSYEQYF.

This clonotype was observed a few times. This rearrangement joins TRBV4-1 to TRBJ2-2, with 7 bases identical to TRBD2. This CDR3 is built from 15 residues. Germline-derived CDR1 and CDR2 are MGHRA and YSYEKL. J was trimmed by 2 bases and V by 1 base; bases with no gene match: 1. The CDR3 is CASSQGGGNTGELFF. For the CDR3, the DNA is TGCGCCAGCAGCCAAGGGGGGGGAAACACCGGGGAGCTGTTTTTT.

The genes are TRBV10-3 and TRBJ2-2, with 9 bases fitting TRBD2. The CDR3 loop spans 16 amino acids. V trimming: 6 bases; J trimming: 4 bases; junction bases outside the gene matches: 9. The germline CDR1 and CDR2 sequences are ENHRY and SYGVKD. DNA for the CDR3: TGTGCCATCAGGGCGGGACTAGCAGAAGGCACCGGGGAGCTGTTTTTT. Protein: CAIRAGLAEGTGELFF.

This clonotype was found many times. The V call is TRBV2, the J call TRBJ1-1, with D tentatively TRBD1 (5 bases). The CDR3 is made up of 13 amino acids. Germline V lookup: CDR1 SNHLY, CDR2 FYNNEI. Trimming pared 5 bases from V and 3 bases from J, leaving 10 bases between. Here the CDR3 reads CASSRGGDTEAFF. The CDR3 nucleotides are TGTGCCAGCAGTAGAGGAGGGGACACTGAAGCTTTCTTT. The full variable domain, rest sourced from reference TRBV2 and TRBJ1-1, is EPEVTQTPSHQVTQMGQEVILRCVPISNHLYFYWYRQILGQKVEFLVSFYNNEISEKSEIFDDQFSVERPDGSNFTLKIRSTKLEDSAMYFCASSRGGDTEAFFGQGTRLTVV.

This clonotype was counted ten times or more. The chain is built from TRBV29-1 and TRBJ2-7; TRBD1 matches at 7 bases. Germline values: CDR1 SQVTM, CDR2 ANQGSEA. CDR3 size: 12 residues. Germline trimming cut 5 bases from V and 0 bases from J; bases unmatched to any gene: 1. The CDR3 DNA sequence: TGCAGCGTTTGGGACAGCTCCTACGAGCAGTACTTC. Translating it yields CSVWDSSYEQYF.

The J gene is TRBJ2-1, the V gene TRBV11-3, with 7 bases identical to TRBD2. With 5 bases clipped from V and 2 bases from J, the junction kept 9 bases outside the gene matches. The CDR3 consists of 16 residues. CDR1 and CDR2 from the germline V gene are SGHNT and YENEEA. CDR3 residues: CASSGRAGVTYNEQFF. The CDR3 DNA reads as TGTGCCAGCAGCGGGCGGGCGGGGGTCACCTACAATGAGCAGTTCTTC.

This clonotype came up a few times. The rearrangement joins TRBV27 to TRBJ1-2; no definite D call. The CDR3 sequence is 15 residues long. V lost 0 bases and J 3 bases, leaving 11 bases between the germline ends. Per germline, CDR1 MNHEY and CDR2 SMNVEV (reference sequence). CDR3 nucleotide sequence: TGTGCCAGCAGTTTATCCCTTACACGGCACTATGGCTACACCTTC. It is translated as CASSLSLTRHYGYTF.

In this sample, this clonotype turned up many times. The CDR3, as DNA: TGTGCCAGCAGCTCAATCAGGGGTTACAATGAGCAGTTCTTC. Translation: CASSSIRGYNEQFF. The chain combines TRBV11-2 with TRBJ2-1, with a possible D match to TRBD1 (6 bases). V lost 4 bases and J 4 bases, leaving 11 bases between the germline ends. Germline assignment: CDR1 SGHAT and CDR2 FQNNGV. The CDR3 loop spans 14 amino acids.

V is TRBV24-1 and J is TRBJ2-7, with D hard to call. This CDR3 spans 13 amino acids. V shed 9 bases and J shed 0 bases, with 11 bases lying between them. CDR1 KGHDR and CDR2 SFDVKD come from the germline V gene. The CDR3 region is CATSDTNSYEQYF. DNA for the CDR3: TGTGCCACCTCCGACACTAACTCCTACGAGCAGTACTTC.

The chain has TRBV19 and TRBJ1-2; 12 nucleotides align to TRBD1. Germline CDR1 LNHDA, CDR2 SQIVND (reference sequence). This CDR3 spans 15 amino acids. The trim removed 3 bases at V and 5 bases at J, leaving 4 bases unmatched. The CDR3 here is CASSIGDRGPYGYTF. Written as DNA, the CDR3 is TGTGCCAGTAGTATCGGGGACAGGGGGCCTTATGGCTACACCTTC.

Worth noting for this clonotype: A much larger clone lies one base from this, so it may be a read error. The chain has TRBV6-1 and TRBJ2-2, with TRBD1 matching 11 bases. The J segment lost 4 bases and the V segment lost 7 bases, leaving 5 bases of the junction unmatched. Germline V gives CDR1 MNHNS, CDR2 SASEGT. This CDR3 comprises 15 residues. CDR3 in DNA: TGTGCCAGCAAAGGACAGGGGGCGGGCACCGGGGAGCTGTTTTTT. Translated, it gives CASKGQGAGTGELFF.

V and J are TRBV6-5 and TRBJ2-7; D ambiguous. V was trimmed by 10 bases and J by 0 bases, leaving 25 bases between them. The CDR3 has 17 residues. From germline, CDR1 is MNHEY and CDR2 SVGAGI. The CDR3 spells CATTHSPGPMSSYEQYF. As DNA, the CDR3 is TGTGCCACCACTCACTCCCCCGGACCAATGAGCTCCTACGAGCAGTACTTC.

This clonotype was seen repeatedly, ten times or more. The gene calls are TRBV6-5 and TRBJ1-4, with D unclear. Germline V gives CDR1 MNHEY, CDR2 SVGAGI. The CDR3 length is 15 residues. With 2 bases removed from V and 5 bases from J, the gap between germline ends came to 12 bases. The DNA of the CDR3 is TGTGCCAGCAGTTACCGCGGACGGGGAAATGAAAAACTGTTTTTT. This codes for CASSYRGRGNEKLFF.

This clonotype has just one count. V usage is TRBV7-8 and J usage is TRBJ2-1; D not certain. The CDR3 sequence is 16 residues long. The V gene's germline CDR1 is SGHVS and CDR2 FQNEAQ. V lost 5 bases and J 0 bases, leaving 14 bases between the germline ends. The CDR3 DNA reads as TGTGCCAGCAGCCTCCAGGACGGTAGCTCCTACAATGAGCAGTTCTTC. This sequence encodes CASSLQDGSSYNEQFF.

This clonotype appeared many times. The chain joins TRBV7-9 to TRBJ1-1; D is uncertain. Germline CDR1 and CDR2: SEHNR and FQNEAQ (reference sequence). The CDR3 runs 16 residues. V dropped 4 bases and J dropped 0 bases, with 15 bases sitting between them. CDR3 protein: CASSSRASYMNTEAFF. DNA for the CDR3: TGTGCCAGCAGCTCCCGGGCCAGTTACATGAACACTGAAGCTTTCTTT.

This sequence joins TRBV10-3 and TRBJ2-5, with TRBD1 matching over 7 bases. The V and J ends lost 6 bases and 5 bases, in that order; junction bases with no gene match: 0. Germline V gene lookup returns CDR1 ENHRY and CDR2 SYGVKD. The CDR3 consists of 11 residues. CDR3 nucleotides: TGTGCCATCAGGGACAGGGAGACCCAGTACTTC. Protein sequence: CAIRDRETQYF.

This clonotype was seen at least ten times. The V call is TRBV19, the J call TRBJ2-1; D is unclear. V was trimmed by 0 bases and J by 7 bases, leaving 10 bases between them. This CDR3 spans 14 amino acids. Germline assignment: CDR1 LNHDA and CDR2 SQIVND (reference sequence). This CDR3 reads CASSIDRLRNEQFF. The CDR3 DNA is TGTGCCAGTAGTATAGATCGACTTCGTAATGAGCAGTTCTTC.

The chain couples TRBV19 to TRBJ2-3; D assignment may be TRBD1 or TRBD2 (6 bases each). Trimming shortened V by 1 base and J by 1 base, and 9 bases separated the two germline ends. Germline lookup yields CDR1 LNHDA and CDR2 SQIVND (reference sequence). CDR3 size: 15 residues. The CDR3 reads CASSIGGAGTDTQYF. The CDR3 bases are TGTGCCAGTAGTATAGGGGGGGCAGGCACAGATACGCAGTATTTT.

This clonotype was counted many times. This sequence joins TRBV18 and TRBJ2-5; no clear D gene. Germline V gives CDR1 KGHSH, CDR2 LQKENI. The germline V and J ends were trimmed by 3 bases and 7 bases, with 9 bases remaining between them. The CDR3 covers 12 residues. CDR3 residues: CASSPRAATQYF. The DNA for the CDR3 is TGTGCCAGCTCACCTCGGGCGGCGACCCAGTACTTC.

With respect to this clonotype: One base away lies a much larger clone, so this may be a sequencing read error. The CDR3 nucleotides read TGTGCCAGCAGCTTTACAGGGAACTATGGCTACACCTTC. Translation gives CASSFTGNYGYTF. This rearrangement joins TRBV6-1 to TRBJ1-2; possibly TRBD1 for D (6 bases). Germline CDR1 reads MNHNS; CDR2 reads SASEGT. The CDR3 contains 13 residues. V lost 6 bases to trimming and J lost 2 bases, with 10 bases between them.

This clonotype was detected many times. The rearrangement uses TRBV18 and TRBJ2-7; the match to TRBD1 covers 8 bases. The germline gives CDR1 KGHSH, CDR2 LQKENI. J gave up 3 bases and V 2 bases, and 6 bases lay outside the gene matches. The CDR3 extends over 15 amino acids. The CDR3 protein is CASSPGQDRVYEQYF. The CDR3 DNA reads as TGTGCCAGCTCACCAGGACAGGACAGGGTCTACGAGCAGTACTTC.

The table lists this clonotype with a few counts. This chain's CDR3 is CASSPYQGGETQYF. Written as DNA, the CDR3 is TGTGCCAGCAGTCCATACCAGGGGGGAGAGACCCAGTACTTC. This rearrangement joins TRBV7-6 to TRBJ2-5, with a possible D match to TRBD1 (7 bases). The CDR3 spans 14 residues. The germline gives CDR1 SGHVS, CDR2 FNYEAQ. Trimming pared 6 bases from V and 4 bases from J, leaving 15 bases between. The full variable domain, rest sourced from reference TRBV7-6 and TRBJ2-5, is GAGVSQSPRYKVTKRGQDVALRCDPISGHVSLYWYRQALGQGPEFLTYFNYEAQQDKSGLPNDRFSAERPEGSISTLTIQRTEQRDSAMYRCASSPYQGGETQYFGPGTRLLVL.